Listed here are 5 T cell receptor beta chains from one sample, sequenced in a study of post-analysis software for immune sequencing data. Study-level findings and limits: Included in a set of roughly five TRBV segments more frequent in patients than controls were TRBV5-6, TRBV5-1 and TRBV20-1.

TCR beta cDNA libraries had unique molecular identifiers. TCRdb independently ran MiXCR on the PCR reads; one entry per CDR3 protein. The table lists roughly 410,000 distinct CDR3 sequences, 30% to 45% of them singletons. These receptors have no identified antigens. What was sequenced was blood. The receptors shown here come from a girl aged 5-17 years with multiple sclerosis.

This clonotype has only one observation. The chain couples TRBV12-3 or TRBV12-4 to TRBJ2-5; 9 nucleotides align to TRBD1. The J call may be faulty, since TRBJ2-7 better matches the DNA end. The CDR3 consists of 14 residues. CDR3 DNA: TGTGCCAGCAGCGCCGGGACAGGGCAAGGCGAGCAGTACTTC. Protein product: CASSAGTGQGEQYF.

This clonotype was detected many times. The genes are TRBV20-1 and TRBJ2-5, with unresolved D. The CDR3 extends over 13 amino acids. The germline CDR1 and CDR2 sequences are DFQATT and SNEGSKA (reference sequence). V was clipped by 3 bases and J by 0 bases, with 8 bases between them. CDR3 bases: TGCAGTGCTAGCCAGTGGGACCAAGAGACCCAGTACTTC. It encodes CSASQWDQETQYF.

With respect to this clonotype: At one end, the junction sequence differs from germline, possibly due to a read error. The gene calls are TRBV7-8 and TRBJ1-5; no firm D call. The CDR3 is 15 amino acids. CDR1 is SGHVS, CDR2 FQNEAQ, per germline. CDR3 DNA: TGTGCCAGCAGCTTAGCATCACATAGCAATCAGCCTCAGCATTTT. Its protein product is CASSLASHSNQPQHF. The whole variable domain, filled in from reference TRBV7-8 and TRBJ1-5, reads GAGVSQSPRYKVAKRGQDVALRCDPISGHVSLFWYQQALGQGPEFLTYFQNEAQLDKSGLPSDRFFAERPEGSVSTLKIQRTQQEDSAVYLCASSLASHSNQPQHFGDGTRLSIL.

The chain employs TRBV5-1 and TRBJ2-5, with 13 bases matching TRBD2. The ends lost 2 bases at V and 5 bases at J; junction bases unmatched: 18. This CDR3 spans 20 amino acids. The germline V gene has CDR1 SGHRS and CDR2 YFSETQ. CDR3 region: CASSFGLAGVRNSSRETQYF. In DNA form, the CDR3 reads TGCGCCAGCAGCTTCGGACTAGCGGGGGTGCGGAATTCTTCTCGGGAGACCCAGTACTTC.

This clonotype turned up a few times. The rearrangement joins TRBV6-6 to TRBJ2-7; D remains ambiguous. CDR1 and CDR2 from the germline V gene are MNHNY and SVGAGI (reference sequence). CDR3 length: 17 residues. V was trimmed by 0 bases and J by 5 bases, leaving 20 bases between them. In DNA form, the CDR3 reads TGTGCCAGCAGTTACTCAATACCGGGCGGCCCGATGGACGAGCAGTACTTC. Protein: CASSYSIPGGPMDEQYF.